These 4 T cell receptor beta chains share one sample of origin, sequenced in a study of a mutant IDH1 vaccine in newly diagnosed glioma (TCRdb year 2021). Library method: the immunoSEQ multiplex PCR assay. The source is immuneACCESS, and TCRdb retained only in-frame sequences with V and J called. Part of the clones is not carried over; for the studies checked, unresolved V genes explain less than half of this, and the remainder is unexplained. The sample data list 60,000 to 85,000 clones, and 75% to 85% of these were observed just once. The ten largest clones represent about 7.5% of the sample. The time point label here, explained by the study, means: baseline, week 1 (first vaccination visit). The treatment or condition label corresponds to: pre-vaccination baseline after standard-of-care therapy. This specimen consisted of PBMCs, obtained from a glioma patient treated with radiotherapy, temozolomide or both. These receptors all stem from a man aged 45-60 years with glioma.

V is TRBV19 and J is TRBJ1-1; D not certain. From germline, CDR1 is LNHDA and CDR2 SQIVND (reference sequence). The CDR3 length is 12 residues. V shed 4 bases and J shed 4 bases, with 7 bases lying between them. The CDR3, as DNA: TGTGCCAGTAGTAAAGTTGTCACTGAAGCTTTCTTT. Amino acid sequence: CASSKVVTEAFF.

The V and J genes are TRBV27 and TRBJ1-2; TRBD1 aligns across 8 bases. J lost 8 bases, V lost 3 bases, and 5 bases had no gene match. Germline lookup yields CDR1 MNHEY and CDR2 SMNVEV (reference sequence). The CDR3 totals 13 residues. The CDR3 spells CASSFYGQGGYTF. For the CDR3, the DNA is TGTGCCAGCAGTTTTTATGGACAGGGAGGCTACACCTTC.

The rearrangement links TRBV4-2 to TRBJ2-3, with 9 nucleotides matching TRBD2. J gave up 1 base and V 1 base, and 9 bases lay outside the gene matches. CDR1 is LGHNA and CDR2 is YNFKEQ in the germline V gene. The CDR3 spans 18 residues. For the CDR3, the DNA is TGTGCCAGCAGCCAAGCCCAAATACGCGGGGGGGGCACAGATACGCAGTATTTT. This gives the protein CASSQAQIRGGGTDTQYF.

This clone was counted a few times. This chain uses TRBV25-1 with TRBJ1-2; no clear D. This CDR3 comprises 16 residues. Trimming took 3 bases from V and 4 from J, leaving 18 bases between them. Per the germline V gene, CDR1 is MGHDK and CDR2 is SYGVNS. In DNA form, the CDR3 reads TGTGCCAGCAGTGATGAAGGAGATTACTCTTCCTATGGCTACACCTTC. This sequence encodes CASSDEGDYSSYGYTF.